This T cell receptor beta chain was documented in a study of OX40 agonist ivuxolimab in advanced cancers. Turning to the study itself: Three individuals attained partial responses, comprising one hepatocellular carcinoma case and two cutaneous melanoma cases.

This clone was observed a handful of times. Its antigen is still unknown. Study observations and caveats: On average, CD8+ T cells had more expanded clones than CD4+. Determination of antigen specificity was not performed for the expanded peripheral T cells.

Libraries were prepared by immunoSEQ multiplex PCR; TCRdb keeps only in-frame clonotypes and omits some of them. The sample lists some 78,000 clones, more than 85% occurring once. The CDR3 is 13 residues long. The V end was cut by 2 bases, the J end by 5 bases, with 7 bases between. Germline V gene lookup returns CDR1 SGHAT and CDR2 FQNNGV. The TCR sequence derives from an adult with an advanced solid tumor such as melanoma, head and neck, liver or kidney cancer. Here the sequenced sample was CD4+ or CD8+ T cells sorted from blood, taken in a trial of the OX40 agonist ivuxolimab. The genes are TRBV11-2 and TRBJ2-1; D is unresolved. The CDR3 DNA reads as TGTGCCAGCAGCTTATTCTCGAACAATGAGCAGTTCTTC. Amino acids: CASSLFSNNEQFF. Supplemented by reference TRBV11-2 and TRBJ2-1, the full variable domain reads EAGVAQSPRYKIIEKRQSVAFWCNPISGHATLYWYQQILGQGPKLLIQFQNNGVVDDSQLPKDRFSAERLKGVDSTLKIQPAKLEDSAVYLCASSLFSNNEQFFGPGTRLTVL.